The TCR beta chain described here comes from a study of early T cells in non-severe SARS-CoV-2 infection. TCRdb re-analysed the 5' RACE reads in MiXCR, keeping a single row per CDR3 protein. The repertoire includes roughly 55,000 distinct CDR3 sequences, just under 15% of them detected once, and more than 8% sits in the top ten. Study results and limitations: A preference for anti-spike CD8 responses marked VDJdb matching, which missed private and CD4 specificities.

J lost 7 bases, V lost 3 bases, and 7 bases had no gene match. Germline V gives CDR1 DFQATT, CDR2 SNEGSKA (reference sequence). The CDR3 is 14 amino acids. This clonotype was seen only a few times. What it binds is unknown. This TCR was sampled from an adult who was a healthcare worker with PCR-confirmed SARS-CoV-2 infection or an uninfected control (not recorded which). The sequenced sample was whole blood, obtained at baseline. The chain carries TRBV20-1 and TRBJ2-1, with 9 nucleotides matching TRBD2. Written as DNA, the CDR3 is TGCAGTGCTAGTGGCGGGAGGGCCGAGAATGAGCAGTTCTTC. Amino acid sequence: CSASGGRAENEQFF.